This is a list of T cell receptor beta chains from one sample in a study of PD-1 blockade in classical Hodgkin lymphoma. Clones were sequenced by immunoSEQ multiplex PCR, and TCRdb holds only the in-frame ones, with some missing. The sample lists 17,000 or so clones; roughly 90% were seen once. The sample comprised peripheral blood mononuclear cells (PBMCs). The receptor set was obtained from a human donor with classical Hodgkin lymphoma. CDR3s include the opening cysteine and the closing phenylalanine or tryptophan. A D gene is named only where the DNA matches it firmly. Clone size appears in some rows only: once, few, many, or a class for an expanded clone.

D,J,size,V,CDR3,DNA
.,TRBJ2-7,.,TRBV7-2,CASSLGRRGRNYEQYF,TGTGCCAGCAGCTTAGGTCGGCGTGGGAGAAACTACGAGCAGTACTTC
TRBD2,TRBJ2-7,.,TRBV30,CARDASGLAGGRGEQYF,TGTGCCCGAGACGCCTCGGGACTAGCGGGAGGCCGGGGCGAGCAGTACTTC
.,TRBJ2-1,.,TRBV6-1,CASSEALLRRQVSSYNEQFF,TGTGCCAGCAGTGAAGCGCTTCTTCGAAGACAGGTGAGCTCCTACAATGAGCAGTTCTTC
TRBD1,TRBJ2-7,once,TRBV28,CASSDSGTVAFYEQYF,TGTGCCAGCAGTGACTCCGGGACAGTAGCCTTCTACGAGCAGTACTTC
.,TRBJ1-3,.,TRBV5-6,CASSLGRWDLGNTIYF,TGTGCCAGCAGCCTTGGACGGTGGGACCTAGGAAACACCATATATTTT
TRBD2,TRBJ2-3,.,TRBV9,CASGASGLSTDTQYF,TGTGCCAGCGGAGCTAGCGGACTCAGCACAGATACGCAGTATTTT
.,TRBJ1-5,.,TRBV6-6,CASSYSSGSNQPQHF,TGTGCCAGCAGTTACTCTTCCGGGAGCAATCAGCCCCAGCATTTT
.,TRBJ2-1,.,TRBV27,CASSSSDSTYNEQFF,TGTGCCAGCAGTTCCTCGGACAGTACTTACAATGAGCAGTTCTTC
.,TRBJ2-7,.,TRBV28,CASNGGIGTITYEQYF,TGTGCCAGCAATGGTGGAATCGGGACAATCACCTACGAGCAGTACTTC
.,TRBJ1-2,.,TRBV27,CASSLSPASRGYTF,TGTGCCAGCAGTTTATCGCCAGCCTCAAGGGGCTACACCTTC
TRBD1,TRBJ2-3,.,TRBV28,CASSPTGSSADTQYF,TGTGCCAGCAGTCCGACAGGGAGTAGTGCAGATACGCAGTATTTT
.,TRBJ1-4,.,TRBV5-4,CASSLGKGGQPNEKLFF,TGTGCCAGCAGCTTGGGGAAGGGCGGACAGCCTAATGAAAAACTGTTTTTT
.,TRBJ1-1,.,TRBV5-1,CASSLSGFNTEAFF,TGCGCCAGCAGCTTGAGCGGATTTAACACTGAAGCTTTCTTT
.,TRBJ2-5,few,TRBV6-1,CASNNRGAQETQYF,TGTGCCAGCAATAATCGGGGGGCGCAAGAGACCCAGTACTTC
TRBD1,TRBJ1-2,.,TRBV5-6,CASSRGTGGHYGYTF,TGTGCCAGCAGCCGCGGGACAGGGGGGCACTATGGCTACACCTTC
TRBD2,TRBJ2-1,.,TRBV2,CASSAGGYYNEQFF,TGTGCCAGCAGTGCGGGAGGATATTACAATGAGCAGTTCTTC
TRBD2,TRBJ2-5,.,TRBV6-5,CASSYEAGAWETQYF,TGTGCCAGCAGTTACGAGGCGGGAGCCTGGGAGACCCAGTACTTC
.,TRBJ2-3,.,TRBV28,CASSLSSGPTDTQYF,TGTGCCAGCAGCCTATCGTCCGGGCCGACAGATACGCAGTATTTT
.,TRBJ1-2,once,TRBV7-2,CASSLDFTSYGYTF,TGTGCCAGCAGCTTAGATTTCACGAGCTATGGCTACACCTTC
.,TRBJ1-1,.,TRBV30,CAWGQPNTEAFF,TGTGCCTGGGGACAGCCGAACACTGAAGCTTTCTTT
.,TRBJ2-7,.,TRBV28,CASRGFADHEQYF,TGTGCCAGCAGGGGGTTTGCGGACCACGAGCAGTACTTC
TRBD1,TRBJ1-6,.,TRBV28,CASSTNRQGRTPLHF,TGTGCCAGCAGTACCAACCGACAGGGTAGGACACCCCTCCACTTT
TRBD1,TRBJ2-7,.,TRBV4-1,CASSSRQGVLGYEQYF,TGCGCCAGCAGCAGCCGACAGGGCGTACTTGGGTACGAGCAGTACTTC
.,TRBJ1-1,once,TRBV7-9,CASSLVVEGTEAFF,TGTGCCAGCAGCTTAGTCGTGGAGGGCACTGAAGCTTTCTTT
.,TRBJ1-6,.,TRBV7-2,CASSLESGGSSPLHF,TGTGCCAGCAGCTTAGAATCCGGGGGAAGTTCACCCCTCCACTTT
TRBD2,TRBJ2-3,few,TRBV5-4,CASSPPRGGGTDTQYF,TGTGCCAGCAGCCCCCCCCGGGGGGGAGGCACAGATACGCAGTATTTT
.,TRBJ1-4,.,TRBV7-8,CASSPHMEKLFF,TGTGCCAGCAGCCCACATATGGAAAAACTGTTTTTT
TRBD1,TRBJ2-5,.,TRBV7-2,CASSLVTGGRETQYF,TGTGCCAGCAGCTTAGTTACAGGGGGCAGGGAGACCCAGTACTTC
TRBD1,TRBJ1-2,few,TRBV6-5,CASSPRRGGAYGYTF,TGTGCCAGCAGTCCCCGGCGAGGGGGCGCTTATGGCTACACCTTC
TRBD2,TRBJ2-5,.,TRBV5-1,CASSQLLTSGETQYF,TGCGCCAGCAGTCAGCTGCTAACTAGCGGGGAGACCCAGTACTTC
TRBD2,TRBJ2-1,.,TRBV6-5,CASSYGGDYYNEQFF,TGTGCCAGCAGTTATGGGGGGGACTATTACAATGAGCAGTTCTTC
.,TRBJ2-7,.,TRBV6-5,CASRRETYEQYF,TGTGCCAGCAGACGAGAGACCTACGAGCAGTACTTC